This T cell receptor beta chain derives from a study of vaccination effects on CD4 cells after COVID-19. As for the study in general: A median of 72 days separated the second dose and sampling.

Of note for this clone: Antigen specificity is unknown.

Antigen-specific CD4+ T cells were expanded with viral peptide pools in the ViraFEST assay before sequencing. Culture lasted 10 days before CD4+ T cell isolation. Every participant took two doses of the BNT162b2 or mRNA-1273 vaccine. Negative nucleocapsid antibody tests before and after vaccination confirmed no previous SARS-CoV-2 infection. Under 2.5 million PBMC were placed in each well, which was supplemented with about 9.3 IU/ml IL-2 and around 9.9 ug/ml peptides. Some clones are missing from TCRdb's copy, which holds only in-frame ones; the method was immunoSEQ multiplex PCR. The repertoire has roughly 30,000 clones, approximately 71% of them found once; the top ten carry 9%. Study-wide points: Convalescent patients numbered few in the study; early post-infection timepoints were missing entirely.

The sequence was obtained from a human donor who received a COVID-19 vaccine. Source: CD4+ T cells from PBMCs cultured with HCoV-NL63 spike peptides, taken after COVID-19 vaccination.

CDR3 in DNA: TGTGCCAGCTCACGGAGTGAAGAGGAGACCCAGTACTTC. The encoded protein is CASSRSEEETQYF. The rearrangement joins TRBV18 to TRBJ2-5, with unresolved D. The CDR3 sequence is 13 residues long. V was cut by 4 bases and J by 5 bases, with 11 bases left in between. The germline gives CDR1 KGHSH, CDR2 LQKENI.